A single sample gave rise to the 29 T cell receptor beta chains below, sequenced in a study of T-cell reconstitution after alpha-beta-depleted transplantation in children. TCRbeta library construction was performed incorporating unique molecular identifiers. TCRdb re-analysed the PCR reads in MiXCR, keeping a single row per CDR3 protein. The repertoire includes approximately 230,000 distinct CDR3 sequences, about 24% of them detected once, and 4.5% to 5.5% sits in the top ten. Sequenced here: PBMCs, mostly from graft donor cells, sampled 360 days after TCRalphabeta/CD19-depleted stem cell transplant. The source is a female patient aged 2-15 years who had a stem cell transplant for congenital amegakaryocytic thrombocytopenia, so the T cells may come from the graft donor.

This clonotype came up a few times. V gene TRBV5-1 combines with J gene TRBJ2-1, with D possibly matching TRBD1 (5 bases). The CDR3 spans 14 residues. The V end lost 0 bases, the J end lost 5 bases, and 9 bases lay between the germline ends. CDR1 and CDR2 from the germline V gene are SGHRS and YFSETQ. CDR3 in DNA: TGCGCCAGCAGCTTGGGGCAGGGTCACAATGAGCAGTTCTTC. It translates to CASSLGQGHNEQFF.

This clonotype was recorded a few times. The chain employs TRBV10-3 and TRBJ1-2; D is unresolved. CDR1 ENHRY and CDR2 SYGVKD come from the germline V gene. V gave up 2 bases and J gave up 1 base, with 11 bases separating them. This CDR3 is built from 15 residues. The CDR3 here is CAISEGLTHNYGYTF. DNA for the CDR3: TGTGCCATCAGTGAGGGGCTGACGCATAACTATGGCTACACCTTC.

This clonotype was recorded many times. The CDR3 bases are TGTGCCAGCAGCAGACTAGCCTACGAGCAGTACTTC. It is translated as CASSRLAYEQYF. The chain couples TRBV6-6 to TRBJ2-7; TRBD2 is a possible D gene (6 bases). CDR1 and CDR2 (germline): MNHNY, SVGAGI (reference sequence). V gave up 6 bases and J gave up 2 bases, with 8 bases separating them. The CDR3 sequence is 12 residues long.

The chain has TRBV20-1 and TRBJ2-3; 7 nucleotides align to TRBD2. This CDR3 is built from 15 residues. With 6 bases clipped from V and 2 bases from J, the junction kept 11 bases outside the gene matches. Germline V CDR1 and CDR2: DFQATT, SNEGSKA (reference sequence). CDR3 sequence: CSAIGSGGLTDTQYF. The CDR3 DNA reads TGCAGTGCCATCGGGTCGGGGGGACTCACAGATACGCAGTATTTT.

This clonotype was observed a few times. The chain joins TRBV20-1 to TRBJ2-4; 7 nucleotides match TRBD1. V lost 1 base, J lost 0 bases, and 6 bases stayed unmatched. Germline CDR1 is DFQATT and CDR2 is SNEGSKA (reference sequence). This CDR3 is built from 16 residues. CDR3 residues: CSARVPRGSAKNIQYF. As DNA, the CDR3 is TGCAGTGCTAGAGTCCCCAGGGGGTCAGCCAAAAACATTCAGTACTTC.

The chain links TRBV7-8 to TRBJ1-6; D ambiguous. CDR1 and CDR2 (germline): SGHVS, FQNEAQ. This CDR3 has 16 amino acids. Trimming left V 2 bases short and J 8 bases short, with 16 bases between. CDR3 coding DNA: TGTGCCAGCAGCTTACGGCCAGCGGGTCGGTATTCACCCCTCCACTTT. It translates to CASSLRPAGRYSPLHF.

The CDR3 bases are TGTGCCAGCAGTTTTATCGTTGGGGAAGGAGAGACCCAGTACTTC. This sequence encodes CASSFIVGEGETQYF. This rearrangement joins TRBV12-3 or TRBV12-4 to TRBJ2-5, with D uncertain. Trimming stripped 3 bases from V and 4 bases from J, with 15 bases between. The CDR3 runs 15 residues.

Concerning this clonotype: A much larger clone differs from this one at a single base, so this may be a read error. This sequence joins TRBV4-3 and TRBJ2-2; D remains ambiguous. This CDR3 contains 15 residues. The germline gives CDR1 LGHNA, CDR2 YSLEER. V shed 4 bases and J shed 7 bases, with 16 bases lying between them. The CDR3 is CASSRHGIGGGELFF. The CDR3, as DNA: TGCGCCAGCAGCCGCCATGGCATAGGCGGCGGGGAGCTGTTTTTT.

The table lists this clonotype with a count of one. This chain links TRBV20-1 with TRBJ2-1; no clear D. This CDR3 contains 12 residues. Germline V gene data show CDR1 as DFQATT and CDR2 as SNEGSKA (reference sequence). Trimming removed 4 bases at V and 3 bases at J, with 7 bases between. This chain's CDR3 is CSANDFYNEQFF. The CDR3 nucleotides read TGCAGTGCTAACGACTTCTACAATGAGCAGTTCTTC.

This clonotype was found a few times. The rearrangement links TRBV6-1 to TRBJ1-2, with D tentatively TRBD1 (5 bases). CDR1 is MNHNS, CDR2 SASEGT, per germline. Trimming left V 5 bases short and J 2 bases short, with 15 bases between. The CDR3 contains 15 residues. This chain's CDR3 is CASSQQAGDNYGYTF. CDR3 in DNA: TGTGCCAGCAGTCAACAGGCCGGGGACAACTATGGCTACACCTTC.

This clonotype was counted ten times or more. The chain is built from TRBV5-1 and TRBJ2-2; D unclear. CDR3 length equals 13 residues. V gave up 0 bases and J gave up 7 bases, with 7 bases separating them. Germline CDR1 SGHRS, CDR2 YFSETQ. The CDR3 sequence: CASSLEVGGELFF. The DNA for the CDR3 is TGCGCCAGCAGCTTGGAGGTTGGCGGGGAGCTGTTTTTT.

CDR3 bases: TGTGCCAGCAGTTACCTTGGGCTCTCTGGGGCCAACGTCCTGACTTTC. Its translation is CASSYLGLSGANVLTF. This sequence joins TRBV6-2 or TRBV6-3 and TRBJ2-6; D is ambiguous. The CDR3 is 16 residues long. CDR1 is MNHEY and CDR2 is SVGEGT in the germline V gene. V was shortened by 2 bases and J by 0 bases, with 8 bases between the two germline ends.

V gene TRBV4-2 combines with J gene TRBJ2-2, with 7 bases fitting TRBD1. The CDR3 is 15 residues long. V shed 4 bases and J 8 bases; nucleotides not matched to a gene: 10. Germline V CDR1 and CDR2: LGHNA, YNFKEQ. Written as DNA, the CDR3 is TGTGCCAGCAGCCCGACAGGGCTCCCGACTGGGGAGCTGTTTTTT. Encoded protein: CASSPTGLPTGELFF.

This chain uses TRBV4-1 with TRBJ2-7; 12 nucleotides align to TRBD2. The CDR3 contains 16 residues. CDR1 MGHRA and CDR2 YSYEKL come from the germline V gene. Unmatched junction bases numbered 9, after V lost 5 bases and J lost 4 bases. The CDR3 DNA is TGCGCCAGCAGCTACCGGACTAGCGGGATAGTTTACGAGCAGTACTTC. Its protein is CASSYRTSGIVYEQYF.

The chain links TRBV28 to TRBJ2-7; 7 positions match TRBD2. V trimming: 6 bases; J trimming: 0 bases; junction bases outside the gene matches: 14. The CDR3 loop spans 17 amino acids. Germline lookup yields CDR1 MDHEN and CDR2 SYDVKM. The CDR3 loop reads CASSHRGVNTVSYEQYF. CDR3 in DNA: TGTGCCAGCAGCCACCGGGGGGTTAACACAGTCTCCTACGAGCAGTACTTC.

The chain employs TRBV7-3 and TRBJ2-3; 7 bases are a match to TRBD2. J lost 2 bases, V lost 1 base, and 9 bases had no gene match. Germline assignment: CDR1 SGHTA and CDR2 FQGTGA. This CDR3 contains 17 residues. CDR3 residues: CASSLMYRAGDTDTQYF. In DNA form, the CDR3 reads TGTGCCAGCAGCTTAATGTACCGGGCGGGAGACACAGATACGCAGTATTTT.

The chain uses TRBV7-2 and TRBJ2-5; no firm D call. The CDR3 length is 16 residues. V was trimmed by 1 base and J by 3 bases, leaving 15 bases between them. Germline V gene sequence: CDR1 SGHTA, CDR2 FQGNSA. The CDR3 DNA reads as TGTGCCAGCAGCTTAGGTCCAGCAAAAACCGAAGAGACCCAGTACTTC. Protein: CASSLGPAKTEETQYF.

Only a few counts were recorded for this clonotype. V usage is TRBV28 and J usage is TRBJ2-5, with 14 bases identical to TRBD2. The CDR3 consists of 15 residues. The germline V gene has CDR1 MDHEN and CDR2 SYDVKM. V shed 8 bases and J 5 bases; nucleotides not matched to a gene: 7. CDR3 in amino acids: CASQTSGRAGETQYF. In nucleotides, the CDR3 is TGTGCCAGCCAGACTAGCGGGAGGGCCGGGGAGACCCAGTACTTC.

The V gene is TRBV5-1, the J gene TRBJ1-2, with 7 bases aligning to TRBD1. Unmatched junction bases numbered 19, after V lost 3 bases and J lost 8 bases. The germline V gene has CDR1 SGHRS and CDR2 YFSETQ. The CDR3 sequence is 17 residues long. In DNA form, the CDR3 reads TGCGCCAGCAGCTCATCTGCGGGACAGCAGAAGTATATGGGCTACACCTTC. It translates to CASSSSAGQQKYMGYTF.

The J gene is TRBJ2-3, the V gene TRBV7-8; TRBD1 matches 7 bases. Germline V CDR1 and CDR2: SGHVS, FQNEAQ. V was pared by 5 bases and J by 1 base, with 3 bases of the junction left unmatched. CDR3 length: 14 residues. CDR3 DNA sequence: TGTGCCAGCAGCAGTGGGACAGGCACAGATACGCAGTATTTT. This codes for CASSSGTGTDTQYF.

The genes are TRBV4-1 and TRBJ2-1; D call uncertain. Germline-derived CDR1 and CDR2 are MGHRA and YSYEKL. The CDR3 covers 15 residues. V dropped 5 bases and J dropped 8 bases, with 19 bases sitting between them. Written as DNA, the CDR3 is TGCGCCAGCAGCAGATTTGCGACGAGTTTCCATGAGCAGTTCTTC. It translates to CASSRFATSFHEQFF.

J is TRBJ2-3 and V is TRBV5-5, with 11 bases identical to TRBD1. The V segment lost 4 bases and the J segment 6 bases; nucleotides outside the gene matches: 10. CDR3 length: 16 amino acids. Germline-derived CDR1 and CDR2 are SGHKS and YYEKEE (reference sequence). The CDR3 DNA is TGTGCCAGCAGCAAGACCGGACAGGGGGCGGTGGATACGCAGTATTTT. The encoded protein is CASSKTGQGAVDTQYF.

CDR3: CASSGTLSTEAFF. For the CDR3, the DNA is TGTGCCAGCAGTGGGACCTTGAGCACTGAAGCTTTCTTT. The chain recombines TRBV28 with TRBJ1-1, with a weak D call TRBD1 (5 bases). Trimming pared 5 bases from V and 4 bases from J, leaving 11 bases between. The CDR3 covers 13 residues. Germline lookup yields CDR1 MDHEN and CDR2 SYDVKM.

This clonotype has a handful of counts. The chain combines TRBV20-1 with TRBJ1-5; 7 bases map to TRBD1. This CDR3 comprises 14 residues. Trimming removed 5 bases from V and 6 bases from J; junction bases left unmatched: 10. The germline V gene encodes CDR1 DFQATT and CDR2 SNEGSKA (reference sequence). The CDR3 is CSAFTDRVGQPQHF. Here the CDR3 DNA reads TGCAGTGCTTTCACAGACAGGGTAGGTCAGCCCCAGCATTTT.

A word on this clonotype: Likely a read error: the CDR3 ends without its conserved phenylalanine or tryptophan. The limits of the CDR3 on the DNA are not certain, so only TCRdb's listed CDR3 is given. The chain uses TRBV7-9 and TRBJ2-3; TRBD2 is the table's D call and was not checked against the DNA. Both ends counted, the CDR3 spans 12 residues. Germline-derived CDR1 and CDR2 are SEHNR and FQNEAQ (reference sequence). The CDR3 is CASSSPKGGLAR.

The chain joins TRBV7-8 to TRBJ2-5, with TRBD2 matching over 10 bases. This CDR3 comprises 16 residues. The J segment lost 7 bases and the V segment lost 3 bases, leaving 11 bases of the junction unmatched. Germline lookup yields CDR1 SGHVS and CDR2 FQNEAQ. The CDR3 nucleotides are TGTGCCAGCAGCTTGACTAGCGGGTGGAATGGAGGGACCCAGTACTTC. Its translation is CASSLTSGWNGGTQYF.

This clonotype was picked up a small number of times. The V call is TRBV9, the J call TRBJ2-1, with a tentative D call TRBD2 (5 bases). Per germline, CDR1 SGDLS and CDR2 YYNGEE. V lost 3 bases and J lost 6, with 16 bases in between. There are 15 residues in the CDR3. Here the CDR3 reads CASSAFSGFGNEQFF. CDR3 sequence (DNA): TGTGCCAGCAGCGCCTTTTCGGGGTTTGGCAATGAGCAGTTCTTC.

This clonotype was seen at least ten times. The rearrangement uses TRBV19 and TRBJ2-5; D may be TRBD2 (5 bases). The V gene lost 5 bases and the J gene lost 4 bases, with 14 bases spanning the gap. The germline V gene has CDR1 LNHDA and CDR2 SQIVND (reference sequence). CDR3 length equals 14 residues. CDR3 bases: TGTGCCAGTAGTTGGACCGGGATGGGAGAGACCCAGTACTTC. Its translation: CASSWTGMGETQYF.

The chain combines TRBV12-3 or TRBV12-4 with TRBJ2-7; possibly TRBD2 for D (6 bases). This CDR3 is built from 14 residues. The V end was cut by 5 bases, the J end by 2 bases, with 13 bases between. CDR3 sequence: CASSPGGATYEQYF. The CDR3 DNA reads TGTGCCAGCAGTCCCGGAGGGGCGACCTACGAGCAGTACTTC.